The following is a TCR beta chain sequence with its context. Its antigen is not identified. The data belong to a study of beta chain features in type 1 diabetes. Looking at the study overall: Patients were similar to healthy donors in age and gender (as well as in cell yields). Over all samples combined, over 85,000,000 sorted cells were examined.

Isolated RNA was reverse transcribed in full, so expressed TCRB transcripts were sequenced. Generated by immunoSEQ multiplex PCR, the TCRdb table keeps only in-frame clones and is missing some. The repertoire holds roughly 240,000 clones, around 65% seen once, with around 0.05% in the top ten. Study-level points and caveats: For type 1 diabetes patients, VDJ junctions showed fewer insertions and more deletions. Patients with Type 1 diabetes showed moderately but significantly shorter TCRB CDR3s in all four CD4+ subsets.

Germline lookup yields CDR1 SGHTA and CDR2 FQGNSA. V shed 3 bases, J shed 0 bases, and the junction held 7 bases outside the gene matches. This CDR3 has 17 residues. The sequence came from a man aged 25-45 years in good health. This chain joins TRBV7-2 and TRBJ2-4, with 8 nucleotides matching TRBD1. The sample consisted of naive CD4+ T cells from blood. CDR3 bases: TGTGCCAGCAGCTTCGGACAGGGCTTACTAGCCAAAAACATTCAGTACTTC. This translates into CASSFGQGLLAKNIQYF. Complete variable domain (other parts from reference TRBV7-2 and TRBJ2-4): GAGVSQSPSNKVTEKGKDVELRCDPISGHTALYWYRQSLGQGLEFLIYFQGNSAPDKSGLPSDRFSAERTGGSVSTLTIQRTQQEDSAVYLCASSFGQGLLAKNIQYFGAGTRLSVL.